What follows describes a single T cell receptor beta chain. As processed by the authors: Researchers report that nucleated cell counts were estimated from reference gene primer amplification. The data were produced by immunoSEQ multiplex PCR, yet TCRdb's version contains in-frame clones alone and is incomplete. Clone size and the V and J calls come from that table; the DNA yielded D and trimming. Found here are over 50,000 clones, 88% of them singletons; the top ten hold 3.5% to 4.5%. Looked up from germline, CDR1 is MNHEY and CDR2 is SVGAGI. The CDR3 sequence is 15 residues long. Trimming cost V 2 bases and J 7 bases; bases outside gene matches: 8. These data originate in a study of blood T cell repertoires in COVID-19. Study background: There were acute and convalescent COVID-19 samples, and they came from the United States, Italy and Spain. Nucleic acid was either cDNA or gDNA, and it came from T cells, B-cell-depleted T cells, or PBMCs.

The sequenced material came from peripheral blood. The sequence came from a man aged 45-65 years with active COVID-19. The chain uses TRBV6-5 and TRBJ1-1; 9 nucleotides align to TRBD1. CDR3 sequence (DNA): TGTGCCAGCAGTTACCATGGACAGGGGTTGGGTGAAGCTTTCTTT. Protein sequence: CASSYHGQGLGEAFF.